This entry features one T cell receptor beta chain sequence. No antigen is known for it. This specimen comes from a study of graft-versus-host responses after intestinal transplantation. Turning to the study itself: Anti-thymocyte globulin was used for induction in all recipients, who then took tacrolimus and steroids for roughly 3 years. Findings of the study overall: GvH clones surfaced in recipient marrow, some emerging earlier in ileum or blood. Clonal ratios of graft-versus-host to host-versus-graft in allografts were high for patients exhibiting graft-donor T cell macrochimerism. HvG clone declines early post-transplant were associated with peak circulating GvH levels.

This table comes from immunoSEQ multiplex PCR, and its TCRdb copy is limited to in-frame clones, with some not included. Among nearly 95,000 clones listed, roughly 91% were seen once. Trimming took 0 bases from V and 2 from J, leaving 11 bases between them. CDR1 is SEHNR and CDR2 is FQNEAQ in the germline V gene (reference sequence). The CDR3 contains 17 residues. The chain carries TRBV7-9 and TRBJ2-6; weak D call: TRBD2 (5 bases). The material sequenced was unstimulated CD8+ T cells sorted from spleen or lymph node cells, taken before intestinal transplant. This clonotype was obtained from a human donor who received an intestinal transplant. CDR3 nucleotides: TGTGCCAGCAGCTTAGCGGTAGCGTTGCCTGGGGCCAACGTCCTGACTTTC. Amino acid sequence: CASSLAVALPGANVLTF. The whole variable domain, remainder taken from reference TRBV7-9 and TRBJ2-6, is DTGVSQNPRHKITKRGQNVTFRCDPISEHNRLYWYRQTLGQGPEFLTYFQNEAQLEKSRLLSDRFSAERPKGSFSTLEIQRTEQGDSAMYLCASSLAVALPGANVLTFGAGSRLTVL.